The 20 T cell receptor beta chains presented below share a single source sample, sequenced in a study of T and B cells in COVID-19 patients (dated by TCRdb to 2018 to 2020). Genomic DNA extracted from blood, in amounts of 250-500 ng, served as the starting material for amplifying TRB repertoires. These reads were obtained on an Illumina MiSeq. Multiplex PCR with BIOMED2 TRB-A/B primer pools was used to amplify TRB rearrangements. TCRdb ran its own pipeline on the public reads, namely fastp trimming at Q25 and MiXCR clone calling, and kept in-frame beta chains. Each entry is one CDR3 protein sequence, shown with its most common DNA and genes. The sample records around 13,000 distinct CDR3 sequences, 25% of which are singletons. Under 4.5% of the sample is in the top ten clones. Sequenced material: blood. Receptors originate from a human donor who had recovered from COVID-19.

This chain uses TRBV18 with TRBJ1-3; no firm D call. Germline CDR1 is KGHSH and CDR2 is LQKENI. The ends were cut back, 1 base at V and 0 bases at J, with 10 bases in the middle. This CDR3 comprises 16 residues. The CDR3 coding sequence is TGTGCCAGCTCACCACACCCGGCGAGCTCTGGAAACACCATATATTTT. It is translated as CASSPHPASSGNTIYF.

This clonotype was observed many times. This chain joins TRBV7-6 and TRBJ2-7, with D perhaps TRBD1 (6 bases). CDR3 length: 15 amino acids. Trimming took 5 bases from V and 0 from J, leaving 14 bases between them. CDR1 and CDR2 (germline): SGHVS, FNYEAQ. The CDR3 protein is CASSDGQRSSYEQYF. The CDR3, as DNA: TGTGCCAGCAGCGACGGACAGCGTAGCTCCTACGAGCAGTACTTC.

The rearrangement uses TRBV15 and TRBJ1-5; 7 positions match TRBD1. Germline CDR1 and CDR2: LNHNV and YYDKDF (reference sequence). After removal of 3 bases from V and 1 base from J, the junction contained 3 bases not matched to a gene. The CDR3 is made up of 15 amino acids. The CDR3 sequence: CATSRADRSNQPQHF. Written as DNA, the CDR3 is TGTGCCACCAGCAGGGCGGACAGGAGCAATCAGCCCCAGCATTTT.

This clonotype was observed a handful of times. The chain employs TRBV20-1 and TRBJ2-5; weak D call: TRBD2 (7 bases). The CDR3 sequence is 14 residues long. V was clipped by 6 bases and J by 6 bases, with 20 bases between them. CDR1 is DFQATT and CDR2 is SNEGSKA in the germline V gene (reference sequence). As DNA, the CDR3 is TGCAGTGCCTTTGGGGGGGCCATTGCGAAGACCCAGTACTTC. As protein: CSAFGGAIAKTQYF.

CDR3 sequence: CASSYRDGSYEQYF. In DNA form, the CDR3 reads TGTGCCAGCAGTTACCGGGACGGATCCTACGAGCAGTACTTC. The chain recombines TRBV12-3 or TRBV12-4 with TRBJ2-7; D is possibly TRBD1 or TRBD2 (5 bases each). Trimming shortened V by 4 bases and J by 1 base, and 11 bases separated the two germline ends. The CDR3 has 14 residues.

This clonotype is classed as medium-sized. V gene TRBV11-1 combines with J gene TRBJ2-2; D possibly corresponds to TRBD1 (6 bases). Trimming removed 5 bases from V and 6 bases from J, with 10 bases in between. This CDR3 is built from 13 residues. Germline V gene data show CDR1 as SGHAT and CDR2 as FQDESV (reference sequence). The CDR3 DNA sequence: TGTGCCAGCAGCCGCAGGGGACCCGGGGAGCTGTTTTTT. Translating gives CASSRRGPGELFF.

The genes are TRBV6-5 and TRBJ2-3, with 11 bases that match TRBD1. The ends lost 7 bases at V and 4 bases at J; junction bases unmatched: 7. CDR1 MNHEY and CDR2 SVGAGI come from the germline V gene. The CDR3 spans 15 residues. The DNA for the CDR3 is TGTGCCAGCAAGTCCGGGACAGGGGGTGCAGATACGCAGTATTTT. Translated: CASKSGTGGADTQYF.

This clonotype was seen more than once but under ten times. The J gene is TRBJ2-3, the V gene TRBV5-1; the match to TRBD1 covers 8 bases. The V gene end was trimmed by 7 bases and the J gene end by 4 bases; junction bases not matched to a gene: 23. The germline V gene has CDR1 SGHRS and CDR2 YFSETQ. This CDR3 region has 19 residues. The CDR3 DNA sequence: TGCGCCAGCGGACGCCAGGGGGCAGGGCTGGGTGTAGGCCCAGATACGCAGTATTTT. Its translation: CASGRQGAGLGVGPDTQYF. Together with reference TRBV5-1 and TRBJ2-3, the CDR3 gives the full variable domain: KAGVTQTPRYLIKTRGQQVTLSCSPISGHRSVSWYQQTPGQGLQFLFEYFSETQRNKGNFPGRFSGRQFSNSRSEMNVSTLELGDSALYLCASGRQGAGLGVGPDTQYFGPGTRLTVL.

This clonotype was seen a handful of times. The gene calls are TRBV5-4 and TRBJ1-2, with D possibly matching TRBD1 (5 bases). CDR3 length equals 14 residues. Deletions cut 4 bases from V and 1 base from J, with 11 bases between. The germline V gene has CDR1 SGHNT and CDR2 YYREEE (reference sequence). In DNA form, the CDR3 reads TGTGCCAGCAGCACCGGGGCCCATAACTATGGCTACACCTTC. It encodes CASSTGAHNYGYTF. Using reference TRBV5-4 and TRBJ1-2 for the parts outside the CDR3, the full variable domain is ETGVTQSPTHLIKTRGQQVTLRCSSQSGHNTVSWYQQALGQGPQFIFQYYREEENGRGNFPPRFSGLQFPNYSSELNVNALELDDSALYLCASSTGAHNYGYTFGSGTRLTVV.

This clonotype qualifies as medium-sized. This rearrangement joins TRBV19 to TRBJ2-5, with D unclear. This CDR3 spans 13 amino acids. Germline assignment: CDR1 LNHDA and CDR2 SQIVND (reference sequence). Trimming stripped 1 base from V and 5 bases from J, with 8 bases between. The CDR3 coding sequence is TGTGCCAGTAGTATAGGTCGTCAGGAGACCCAGTACTTC. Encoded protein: CASSIGRQETQYF.

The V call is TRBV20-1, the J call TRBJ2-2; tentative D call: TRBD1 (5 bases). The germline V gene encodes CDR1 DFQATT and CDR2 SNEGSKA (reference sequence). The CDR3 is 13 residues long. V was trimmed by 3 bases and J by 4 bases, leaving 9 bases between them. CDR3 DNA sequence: TGCAGTGCTAGGACAGCGTTCACCGGGGAGCTGTTTTTT. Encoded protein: CSARTAFTGELFF.

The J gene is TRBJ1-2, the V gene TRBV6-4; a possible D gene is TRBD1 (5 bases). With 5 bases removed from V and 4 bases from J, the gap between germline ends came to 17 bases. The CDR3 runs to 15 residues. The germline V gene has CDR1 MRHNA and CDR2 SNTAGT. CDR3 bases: TGTGCCAGCAGTCCAGCGGGGGAAGGGAGCTATGGCTACACCTTC. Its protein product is CASSPAGEGSYGYTF.

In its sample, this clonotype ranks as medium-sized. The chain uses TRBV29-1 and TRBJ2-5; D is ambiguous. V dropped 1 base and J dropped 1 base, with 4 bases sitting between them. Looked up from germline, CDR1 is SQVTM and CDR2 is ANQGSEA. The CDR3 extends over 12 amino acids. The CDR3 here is CSVEGSQETQYF. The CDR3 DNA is TGCAGCGTTGAAGGCAGCCAAGAGACCCAGTACTTC.

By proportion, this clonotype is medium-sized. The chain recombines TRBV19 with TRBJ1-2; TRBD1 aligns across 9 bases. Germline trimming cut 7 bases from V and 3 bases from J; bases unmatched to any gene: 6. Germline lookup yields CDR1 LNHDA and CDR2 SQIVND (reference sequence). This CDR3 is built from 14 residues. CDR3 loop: CASTMDRGDYGYTF. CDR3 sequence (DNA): TGTGCCAGTACCATGGACAGGGGAGACTATGGCTACACCTTC.

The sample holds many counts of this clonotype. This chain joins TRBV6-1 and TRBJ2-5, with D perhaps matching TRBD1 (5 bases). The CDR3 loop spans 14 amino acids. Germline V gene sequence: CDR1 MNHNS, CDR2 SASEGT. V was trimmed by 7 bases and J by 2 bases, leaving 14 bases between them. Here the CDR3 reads CASKYDRLQETQYF. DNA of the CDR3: TGTGCCAGCAAGTATGACAGATTACAAGAGACCCAGTACTTC.

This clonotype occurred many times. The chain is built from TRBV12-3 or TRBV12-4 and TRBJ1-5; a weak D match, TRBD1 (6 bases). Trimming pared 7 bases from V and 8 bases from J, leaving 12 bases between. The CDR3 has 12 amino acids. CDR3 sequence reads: CASTDGQKPQHF. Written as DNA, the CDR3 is TGTGCCAGCACCGACGGACAGAAGCCCCAGCATTTT.

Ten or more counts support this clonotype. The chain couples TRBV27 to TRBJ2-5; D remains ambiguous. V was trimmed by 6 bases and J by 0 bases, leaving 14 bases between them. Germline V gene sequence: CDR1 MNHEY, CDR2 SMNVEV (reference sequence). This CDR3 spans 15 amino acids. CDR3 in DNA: TGTGCCAGCAGGGGCCCTGCCTACTACCAAGAGACCCAGTACTTC. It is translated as CASRGPAYYQETQYF.

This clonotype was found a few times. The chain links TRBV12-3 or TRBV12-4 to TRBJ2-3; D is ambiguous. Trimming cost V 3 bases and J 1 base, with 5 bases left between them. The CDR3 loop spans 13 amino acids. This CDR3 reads CASSFGGTDTQYF. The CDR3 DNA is TGTGCCAGCAGTTTTGGGGGCACAGATACGCAGTATTTT.

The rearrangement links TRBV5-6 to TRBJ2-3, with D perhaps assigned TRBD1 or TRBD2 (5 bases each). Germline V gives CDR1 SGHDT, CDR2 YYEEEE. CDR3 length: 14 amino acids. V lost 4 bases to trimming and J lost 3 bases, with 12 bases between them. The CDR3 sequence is CASSVSGRTDTQYF. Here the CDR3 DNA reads TGTGCCAGCAGCGTATCGGGGCGAACAGATACGCAGTATTTT.

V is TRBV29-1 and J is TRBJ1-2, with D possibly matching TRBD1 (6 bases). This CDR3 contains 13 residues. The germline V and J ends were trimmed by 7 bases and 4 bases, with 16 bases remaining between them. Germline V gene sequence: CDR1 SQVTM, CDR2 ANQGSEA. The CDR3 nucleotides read TGCAGCGCCGGTCGGGGGGCGAGCTATGGCTACACCTTC. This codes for CSAGRGASYGYTF.